This TCR beta chain is from a study of identical twins. Study-level findings and limits: For cord blood, abundant beta clonotypes had fewer insertions, unlike memory repertoires, which showed none. Researchers caution that invariant MAIT and iNKT cells could partly confound zero-insertion analyses.

Unique molecular identifiers were present on the cDNA, which also gained a universal primer site by template switching. One entry per CDR3 protein, called by TCRdb with MiXCR from the 5' RACE reads. The sample consists of 200,000 to 250,000 distinct CDR3 sequences, about 7.3% of them appearing once. In its sample, this clonotype was seen many times. Its antigen is unknown. This same sample was also part of a study on yellow fever vaccine responses in identical twins.

This clonotype was obtained from a woman aged 18-29 years in good health. Sample: memory (CD45RO+) T cells sorted from blood.

This chain's CDR3 is CASSLTELIYEQYF. The CDR3 nucleotides are TGCGCCAGCAGCTTGACGGAGCTCATCTACGAGCAGTACTTC. This chain links TRBV5-1 with TRBJ2-7, with no clear D. This CDR3 is built from 14 residues. V was shortened by 1 base and J by 3 bases, with 11 bases between the two germline ends. Germline assignment: CDR1 SGHRS and CDR2 YFSETQ.